This T cell receptor (beta chain) is drawn from a study of T cells of healthy individuals. V gave up 0 bases and J gave up 1 base; unmatched junction bases: 4. The V gene's germline CDR1 is SGHTA and CDR2 FQGNSA. This CDR3 is built from 17 residues. This clonotype was seen a handful of times. TCRdb called the 5' RACE reads again in MiXCR, with one record for every CDR3 protein. The sample gives 45,000 to 60,000 distinct CDR3 sequences, over 12% of which show up once; roughly 15% is in the top ten. The gene calls are TRBV7-2 and TRBJ2-5; the match to TRBD2 covers 11 bases. The TCR was taken from a human donor in good health. CDR3 nucleotide sequence: TGTGCCAGCAGCTTAGCCCGACTAGCGGGACCCCAAGAGACCCAGTACTTC. Translated, it gives CASSLARLAGPQETQYF.